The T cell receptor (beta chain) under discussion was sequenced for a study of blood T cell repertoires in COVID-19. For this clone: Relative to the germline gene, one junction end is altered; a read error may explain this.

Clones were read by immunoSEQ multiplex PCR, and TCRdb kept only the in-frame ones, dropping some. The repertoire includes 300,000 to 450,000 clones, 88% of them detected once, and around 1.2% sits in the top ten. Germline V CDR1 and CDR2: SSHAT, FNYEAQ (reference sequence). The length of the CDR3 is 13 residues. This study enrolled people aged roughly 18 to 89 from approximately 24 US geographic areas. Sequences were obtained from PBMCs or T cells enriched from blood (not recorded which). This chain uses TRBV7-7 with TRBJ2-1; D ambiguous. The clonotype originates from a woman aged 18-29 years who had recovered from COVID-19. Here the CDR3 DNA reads TGTGCTAGCAGCCCCTATAGTTTGGATGAGCAGTTCTTC. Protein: CASSPYSLDEQFF.